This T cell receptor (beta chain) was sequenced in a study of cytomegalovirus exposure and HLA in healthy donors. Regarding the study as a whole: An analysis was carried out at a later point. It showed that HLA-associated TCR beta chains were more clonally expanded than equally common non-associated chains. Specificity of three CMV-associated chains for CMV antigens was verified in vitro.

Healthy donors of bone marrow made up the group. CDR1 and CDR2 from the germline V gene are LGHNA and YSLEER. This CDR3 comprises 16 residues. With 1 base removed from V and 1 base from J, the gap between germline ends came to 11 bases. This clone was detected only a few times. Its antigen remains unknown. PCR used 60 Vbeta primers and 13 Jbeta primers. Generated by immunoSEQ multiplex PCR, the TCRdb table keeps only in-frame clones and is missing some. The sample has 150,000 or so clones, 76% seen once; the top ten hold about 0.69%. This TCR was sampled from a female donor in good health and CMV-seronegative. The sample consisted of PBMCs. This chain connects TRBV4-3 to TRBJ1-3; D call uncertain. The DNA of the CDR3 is TGCGCCAGCAGCCAAGGTGTTGCGGTATCTGGAAACACCATATATTTT. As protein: CASSQGVAVSGNTIYF.